Presented here are 9 T cell receptor beta chains from one specimen sequenced in a study of CD8+CD57+ T cells in acquired aplastic anemia. Patients chosen for sequencing had CD8+CD57+ cells that had expanded, as shown by flow cytometry. Profiling that covered TCR beta VDJ and CDR3 relied on genomic DNA as its template. TCRdb independently ran MiXCR on the reads; one entry per CDR3 protein. This sample has roughly 250,000 distinct CDR3 sequences, with 70% to 85% found just once. The sequencing input was sorted CD4+, CD8+, or CD8+CD57+ T cells (not recorded which) from PBMCs. Receptors were obtained from a human donor with aplastic anemia.

The chain couples TRBV20-1 to TRBJ1-2; no definite D call. Germline CDR1 is DFQATT and CDR2 is SNEGSKA (reference sequence). The V gene lost 4 bases and the J gene lost 7 bases, with 19 bases spanning the gap. This CDR3 is built from 14 residues. The CDR3 reads CSATLGDSSSGYTF. CDR3 sequence (DNA): TGCAGTGCTACCCTCGGGGATAGCTCCTCTGGCTACACCTTC.

With regard to this clonotype: Relative to the germline gene, one junction end is altered; a read error may explain this. The chain couples TRBV5-6 to TRBJ2-5; perhaps TRBD2 as D (6 bases). The CDR3 has 14 amino acids. Germline CDR1 SGHDT, CDR2 YYEEEE. The CDR3 bases are TGTGCCACCAGCACGGGCGGGAAGCAAGAGACCCAGTACTTC. As protein: CATSTGGKQETQYF.

The chain links TRBV20-1 to TRBJ2-7, with TRBD2 matching over 9 bases. The trim removed 0 bases at V and 3 bases at J, leaving 6 bases unmatched. Germline CDR1 is DFQATT and CDR2 is SNEGSKA (reference sequence). This CDR3 is 15 amino acids long. In DNA, the CDR3 is TGCAGTGCTAGAGATCGGGCGGGGGGGAGCTACGAGCAGTACTTC. This codes for CSARDRAGGSYEQYF.

V is TRBV29-1 and J is TRBJ2-5; no firm D call. The CDR3 is made up of 12 amino acids. Trimming took off 4 bases at V and 5 bases at J, with 11 bases between the two ends. Germline V CDR1 and CDR2: SQVTM, ANQGSEA. CDR3 nucleotides: TGCAGCGTTGGGTTGGCGCATGAGACCCAGTACTTC. Translation gives CSVGLAHETQYF. The complete variable domain, with remaining parts taken from reference TRBV29-1 and TRBJ2-5, reads SAVISQKPSRDICQRGTSLTIQCQVDSQVTMMFWYRQQPGQSLTLIATANQGSEATYESGFVIDKFPISRPNLTFSTLTVSNMSPEDSSIYLCSVGLAHETQYFGPGTRLLVL.

V and J are TRBV7-9 and TRBJ2-3; D uncertain. The CDR3 has 14 residues. V gave up 5 bases and J gave up 15 bases, with 24 bases separating them. Germline V lookup: CDR1 SEHNR, CDR2 FQNEAQ (reference sequence). The CDR3, as DNA: TGTGCCAGCAGCCCTGTAGGAGCTGTCGAGTACCACTATTTT. It codes for CASSPVGAVEYHYF. Full variable domain (missing parts from reference TRBV7-9 and TRBJ2-3): DTGVSQNPRHKITKRGQNVTFRCDPISEHNRLYWYRQTLGQGPEFLTYFQNEAQLEKSRLLSDRFSAERPKGSFSTLEIQRTEQGDSAMYLCASSPVGAVEYHYFGPGTRLTVL.

Comments on this clonotype: A junction end diverges from the germline sequence, so it may reflect a read error. This chain joins TRBV10-3 and TRBJ1-5, with TRBD1 matching 8 bases. The J call may be mistaken, given a closer DNA end match to TRBJ2-3. Germline-derived CDR1 and CDR2 are ENHRY and SYGVKD. The CDR3 has 16 residues. The CDR3 region has the DNA TGTGCCAGCAGTGAACGGACAGGGTTGACCACTGATACCCAGTATTTT. It is translated as CASSERTGLTTDTQYF.

Comment on this clonotype: No conserved phenylalanine or tryptophan ends this CDR3, so it is likely a read error. No DNA is shown, since the ends of the CDR3 on it are uncertain; the CDR3 is the one TCRdb lists. This chain links TRBV7-8 with TRBJ2-3; no check of the table's D call, TRBD1, against the DNA was made. The CDR3 comprises 13 residues, both ends counted. CDR1 and CDR2 from the germline V gene are SGHVS and FQNEAQ. The CDR3 sequence: CASSDHPDGTALS.

This clonotype has only one observation. V gene TRBV10-2 combines with J gene TRBJ2-2, with 12 bases that match TRBD2. There are 17 residues in the CDR3. The germline V gene has CDR1 WSHSY and CDR2 SAAADI. V lost 8 bases, J lost 10 bases, and 17 bases stayed unmatched. For the CDR3, the DNA is TGCGCCAGCGGGGGGTCTGAAGCTAGCGGGAGGGTTGAGGAGCTGTTTTTT. Protein product: CASGGSEASGRVEELFF.

About this clonotype: One end of the junction is discordant with germline, which a read error may explain. This chain joins TRBV7-9 and TRBJ2-3, with D perhaps TRBD1 or TRBD2 (5 bases each). Germline V gene lookup returns CDR1 SEHNR and CDR2 FQNEAQ (reference sequence). This CDR3 is 14 amino acids long. The CDR3 spells CASSPGPTHDGCTF. The DNA of the CDR3 is TGTGCCAGCAGCCCGGGGCCTACACACGATGGCTGCACCTTT.